The rows below give T cell receptor beta chains drawn from one sample of a study of glioma-infiltrating T cells. Each CDR3 protein gets one entry after TCRdb re-called the multiplex PCR reads with MiXCR. This table holds roughly 350,000 distinct CDR3 sequences, 41% found once. Sequences were obtained from glioma tissue, nonneoplastic brain tissue, or PBMCs (not recorded which). These receptors were obtained from a human donor with low-grade glioma or glioblastoma, undergoing nonglioma brain surgery, or in good health (not recorded which). Both conserved end residues are part of each CDR3. Fields, in order: CDR3 DNA, CDR3 protein, V gene, J gene, D gene, clone size. D genes are given only for firm matches. Some rows mark clone size as missing; the rest say once, few, many or name a class of expanded clone.

CDR3nt: TGTGCCAGCAGTCCTCCGGGGACAGGGAATTTCGGCGAGCAGTACTTC
CDR3aa: CASSPPGTGNFGEQYF
v_gene: TRBV27
j_gene: TRBJ2-7
d_gene: TRBD1
abundance: few

CDR3nt: TGTGCCAGCAGCTTAACCGGGAATCAGCCCAAGCATTTT
CDR3aa: CASSLTGNQPKHF
v_gene: TRBV7-9
j_gene: TRBJ1-5
d_gene: .
abundance: .

CDR3nt: TGTGCCAGCAAAGGAGTAGCCAAAAACATTCAGTACTTC
CDR3aa: CASKGVAKNIQYF
v_gene: TRBV4-2
j_gene: TRBJ2-4
d_gene: .
abundance: .

CDR3nt: TGTGCCAGCAGCCAAGATCCAAACCGATTAAGGACTGAAGCTTTCTTT
CDR3aa: CASSQDPNRLRTEAFF
v_gene: TRBV3-1
j_gene: TRBJ1-1
d_gene: .
abundance: few

CDR3nt: TGTGCCAGCAGTCTGGAGTATGCCCACAATGAGCAGTTCTTC
CDR3aa: CASSLEYAHNEQFF
v_gene: TRBV6-1
j_gene: TRBJ2-1
d_gene: .
abundance: .

CDR3nt: TGTGCCAGCAGTTCGGGACGGGGCAATGAGCAGTTCTTC
CDR3aa: CASSSGRGNEQFF
v_gene: TRBV7-2
j_gene: TRBJ2-1
d_gene: .
abundance: .

CDR3nt: TGTGCCAGCAGTGTACAGGGCTCAGTCACCGGGGAGCTGTTTTTT
CDR3aa: CASSVQGSVTGELFF
v_gene: TRBV28
j_gene: TRBJ2-2
d_gene: .
abundance: once

CDR3nt: TGTGCCAGCAGCGACAGGTCTGGGGGCGTGAGGGCCAACGTCCTGACTTTC
CDR3aa: CASSDRSGGVRANVLTF
v_gene: TRBV6-2/TRBV6-3
j_gene: TRBJ2-6
d_gene: .
abundance: .

CDR3nt: TGTGCCAGCAGCTTTGGACTGATGAACACTGAAGCTTTCTTT
CDR3aa: CASSFGLMNTEAFF
v_gene: TRBV7-3
j_gene: TRBJ1-1
d_gene: .
abundance: .

CDR3nt: TGTGCCAGCAGCCGCGGAGTGACGGACACCGGGGAGCTGTTTTTT
CDR3aa: CASSRGVTDTGELFF
v_gene: TRBV7-2
j_gene: TRBJ2-2
d_gene: .
abundance: .

CDR3nt: TGTGCCAGTAGTCTCTCCTTGGGCAATCAGCCCCAGCATTTT
CDR3aa: CASSLSLGNQPQHF
v_gene: TRBV19
j_gene: TRBJ1-5
d_gene: .
abundance: .

CDR3nt: TGCAGTGCTAGTACCACAGATACGCAGTATTTT
CDR3aa: CSASTTDTQYF
v_gene: TRBV20-1
j_gene: TRBJ2-3
d_gene: .
abundance: many

CDR3nt: TGCAGCGTCGGGACATCCCATGGGTCCCAGCATTTT
CDR3aa: CSVGTSHGSQHF
v_gene: TRBV29-1
j_gene: TRBJ1-5
d_gene: .
abundance: few

CDR3nt: TGCGCCAGCAGCCAAGTGGCCACTGAAAACTATGGCTACACCTTC
CDR3aa: CASSQVATENYGYTF
v_gene: TRBV4-1
j_gene: TRBJ1-2
d_gene: .
abundance: .

CDR3nt: TGTGCCAGCTCACCATCCGACAGGGGCACAGATACGCAGTATTTT
CDR3aa: CASSPSDRGTDTQYF
v_gene: TRBV18
j_gene: TRBJ2-3
d_gene: TRBD1
abundance: many

CDR3nt: TGCGCCAGCAGCCGACTAGGGCAGGGACCCTACGAGCAGTACTTC
CDR3aa: CASSRLGQGPYEQYF
v_gene: TRBV4-3
j_gene: TRBJ2-7
d_gene: .
abundance: .

CDR3nt: TGTGCCAGCGGCCAGGCCGGGACAGACCGAAACACCATATATTTT
CDR3aa: CASGQAGTDRNTIYF
v_gene: TRBV4-2
j_gene: TRBJ1-3
d_gene: TRBD1
abundance: .

CDR3nt: TGTGCCAGCAGTCTACGCCCACAGTATGAAGCTTTCTTT
CDR3aa: CASSLRPQYEAFF
v_gene: TRBV28
j_gene: TRBJ1-1
d_gene: .
abundance: .

CDR3nt: TGCAGTGCTAGAACGGGAACTACCCGGTACCAAGAGACCCAGTACTTC
CDR3aa: CSARTGTTRYQETQYF
v_gene: TRBV20-1
j_gene: TRBJ2-5
d_gene: .
abundance: .

CDR3nt: TGTGCCACCAGCAGAGATCAGAACAGCTACAATGAGCAGTTCTTC
CDR3aa: CATSRDQNSYNEQFF
v_gene: TRBV15
j_gene: TRBJ2-1
d_gene: .
abundance: .

CDR3nt: TGCAGTGCTAGGAGAGGTACCAACAATGAGCAGTTCTTC
CDR3aa: CSARRGTNNEQFF
v_gene: TRBV20-1
j_gene: TRBJ2-1
d_gene: .
abundance: many

CDR3nt: TGCAGTGCCTGGACAGGGCCCCACACCGAGCAGTACTTC
CDR3aa: CSAWTGPHTEQYF
v_gene: TRBV20-1
j_gene: TRBJ2-7
d_gene: TRBD1
abundance: .

CDR3nt: TGTGCCAGCAGAGGGCTTAACCTTGCCTACGAGCAGTACTTC
CDR3aa: CASRGLNLAYEQYF
v_gene: TRBV27
j_gene: TRBJ2-7
d_gene: .
abundance: many

CDR3nt: TGTGCCAGCAGCTTTACCGGGACAGGGTTCTACGAGCAGTACTTC
CDR3aa: CASSFTGTGFYEQYF
v_gene: TRBV7-2
j_gene: TRBJ2-7
d_gene: TRBD1
abundance: .

CDR3nt: TGTGCCAGCGGGACTTACAATCAGCCCCAGCATTTT
CDR3aa: CASGTYNQPQHF
v_gene: TRBV12-3/TRBV12-4
j_gene: TRBJ1-5
d_gene: .
abundance: few

CDR3nt: TGTGCCAGCAGTAAAGGACAGGGGAATAACTACGAGCAGTACTTC
CDR3aa: CASSKGQGNNYEQYF
v_gene: TRBV6-1
j_gene: TRBJ2-7
d_gene: TRBD1
abundance: many

CDR3nt: TGTGCCAGCAGGAAGGACAGGGGGAGAGGTGGCTACACCTTC
CDR3aa: CASRKDRGRGGYTF
v_gene: TRBV7-2
j_gene: TRBJ1-2
d_gene: TRBD1
abundance: .

CDR3nt: TGTGCCAGCAGTACAACACGCCGGGACAAAGCCTACAATGAGCAGTTCTTC
CDR3aa: CASSTTRRDKAYNEQFF
v_gene: TRBV28
j_gene: TRBJ2-1
d_gene: .
abundance: .

CDR3nt: TGTGCCAGCAAAATAGGGGCGGGGGGGGAGACCCAGTACTTC
CDR3aa: CASKIGAGGETQYF
v_gene: TRBV7-2
j_gene: TRBJ2-5
d_gene: TRBD2
abundance: few

CDR3nt: TGTGCCAGCAGTTTTCCGGGACAGGGAGAGGGGTACGAGCAGTACTTC
CDR3aa: CASSFPGQGEGYEQYF
v_gene: TRBV28
j_gene: TRBJ2-7
d_gene: TRBD1
abundance: .

CDR3nt: TGTGCCAGCTCTGATTGGGGCGACAATGAGCAGTTCTTC
CDR3aa: CASSDWGDNEQFF
v_gene: TRBV28
j_gene: TRBJ2-1
d_gene: .
abundance: .

CDR3nt: TGCAGTGCTAGAGATCCACGGGAGGCGGGAGAGCAGTACTTC
CDR3aa: CSARDPREAGEQYF
v_gene: TRBV20-1
j_gene: TRBJ2-7
d_gene: TRBD2
abundance: few

CDR3nt: TGTGCCAGCAGTCAACAGGGCGGGCCTGGAAACACCATATATTTT
CDR3aa: CASSQQGGPGNTIYF
v_gene: TRBV6-2/TRBV6-3
j_gene: TRBJ1-3
d_gene: .
abundance: many

CDR3nt: TGTGCCACCAGTGACCCAGACAGGTACGAGCAGTACTTC
CDR3aa: CATSDPDRYEQYF
v_gene: TRBV24-1
j_gene: TRBJ2-7
d_gene: .
abundance: few

CDR3nt: TGTGCCAGCATTTTAGCCTCCGGGACTAGCATCGGGGAGCTGTTTTTT
CDR3aa: CASILASGTSIGELFF
v_gene: TRBV28
j_gene: TRBJ2-2
d_gene: TRBD2
abundance: .

CDR3nt: TGTGCCAGCAGCCAAGTCCAGTTGGGCACTGAAGCTTTCTTT
CDR3aa: CASSQVQLGTEAFF
v_gene: TRBV3-1
j_gene: TRBJ1-1
d_gene: .
abundance: once

CDR3nt: TGTGCCAGCAGTTTATTTCCCAGCAACTATGGCTACACCTTC
CDR3aa: CASSLFPSNYGYTF
v_gene: TRBV28
j_gene: TRBJ1-2
d_gene: .
abundance: .

CDR3nt: TGCAGTGCTAGAGATCTGGTAGCGGGAGACGCAGATACGCAGTATTTT
CDR3aa: CSARDLVAGDADTQYF
v_gene: TRBV20-1
j_gene: TRBJ2-3
d_gene: TRBD2
abundance: many

CDR3nt: TGTGCCAGCAGCAAAGATCTTACTAGCGGGAGTTACGAGCAGTACTTC
CDR3aa: CASSKDLTSGSYEQYF
v_gene: TRBV4-2
j_gene: TRBJ2-7
d_gene: TRBD2
abundance: .

CDR3nt: TGCAGTGCTAAAAGCCGGGAGGCTAGGGACGATGAGCAGTTCTTC
CDR3aa: CSAKSREARDDEQFF
v_gene: TRBV20-1
j_gene: TRBJ2-1
d_gene: TRBD2
abundance: many

CDR3nt: TGTGCCAGCAGCTTAGCATACAGGGATCAGCCCCAGCATTTT
CDR3aa: CASSLAYRDQPQHF
v_gene: TRBV7-2
j_gene: TRBJ1-5
d_gene: .
abundance: .

CDR3nt: TGTGCCAGCAGCTTAGCCGGCCGCGGCTACGAGCAGTACTTC
CDR3aa: CASSLAGRGYEQYF
v_gene: TRBV7-9
j_gene: TRBJ2-7
d_gene: .
abundance: .